This T cell receptor beta chain originates from a study of cytomegalovirus exposure and HLA in healthy donors (TCRdb year 2017). With respect to the entire study: An earlier analysis of roughly 630 of the donors reported 250 to 350 Gb of sequence data and around 120 million unique TCR beta sequences from some 180 million T cells. Typing coverage varied by locus: roughly 629-630 donors for A, B, C, DRB1 and DQB1; approximately 500 for DQA1; around 610 for DPA1; roughly 450 for DPB1. Rather than using new phenotypic data, the later analysis identified candidate immune exposures from TCR beta sequences and from how often those sequences occurred across donors. Roughly five DR-DQ haplotypes were handled as single units for association and clustering because linkage in the cohort was strong. A later analysis re-analyzed previously published TCR beta repertoires from 666 donors and added high-resolution HLA genotyping to study TCR occurrence patterns. Donor age, sex, ethnicity and CMV serostatus were compiled alongside the repertoire data. Along with the roughly 610-subject first cohort, a separate validation cohort of over a hundred different subjects was used. The study profiled the T cell repertoires of some 610 subjects by immunosequencing and related them to cytomegalovirus serostatus. To predict cytomegalovirus infection status, the study brought together high-throughput TCR immunosequencing, statistical association of individual TCRs with disease status, and machine learning. Roughly 300 gigabases of sequencing data and around 80 million unique TCR sequences made up an early release that covered several hundred HLA-typed donors. Genome-wide SNP genotypes for about three fifths of the roughly 670 donors were used in a later genetic analysis, which treated that subset as a discovery cohort. HLA typing covered class I and class II loci at four-digit resolution. In an earlier analysis of several hundred of the donors, high-throughput TCR beta sequencing was used to judge whether each TCR beta V gene segment behaved as functional or pseudogenic. On average, roughly 250,000 unique TCR beta nucleotide sequences were sequenced per donor among 350 to 400 genotyped donors of the cohort, with roughly 20% of those sequences being non-productive. The aim of the study was to test whether cataloging public T cell receptors could identify signatures of past pathogen exposure. Of the roughly 410 genotyped donors, 75% to 85% were placed in the genetic ancestry cluster associated with self-reported Caucasian donors. All discovery cohort repertoires had been generated on a single sequencing platform.

The cohort consisted of approximately 690 healthy bone marrow donors. At the time of sampling, every cohort member was nominally healthy, though immune exposures that went unrecorded were likely present. The donor tested CMV seronegative, placing the donor among the 300 to 400 seronegative members of the cohort. Each donor provided a peripheral blood sample, and peripheral blood mononuclear cells were used for TCR beta sequencing. Genomic DNA extraction from the blood cell samples was performed with the Qiagen DNeasy Blood Extraction Kit. The full study reports these points: Most CMV-associated TCR beta chains appeared to be HLA-restricted in a later analysis, and the HLA associations seemed to be driven largely by CMV exposure. When HLA alleles, especially DR and DQ, strongly co-occurred, TCR associations were difficult to assign to individual alleles. Linkage disequilibrium might explain the correlated functional status among segregating V segments, but an unknown experimental factor could not be excluded. According to a later analysis, parvovirus B19, influenza, CMV and Epstein-Barr virus appeared linked to several top co-occurrence clusters. A later genetic analysis reported fewer N-insertions in productive TCRs among donors in an Asian-associated ancestry cluster than the approximately 670-donor mean. The classifier was reported to diagnose cytomegalovirus status with high specificity and sensitivity in both the original cohort and the validation cohort. The study gave a list of about 150 TCR beta chains associated with cytomegalovirus. In vitro tests confirmed that three of the cytomegalovirus-associated TCR beta chains recognize cytomegalovirus antigens. The cohort was sequenced for TCR beta chains only, and without alpha or paired-chain data the features that could be detected were limited. Some IMGT-functional V segments, including TRBV6-2 and TRBV6-3, could not be distinguished by the 87-base-pair reads and were therefore excluded. Because HLA typing was unavailable for some donors at each locus, only the typed subset was used in association tests. An association between a missense DCLRE1C variant and V-gene and J-gene trimming of TCR beta chains was found in a later genetic analysis and replicated in an independent cohort. Broadly in line with IMGT annotations, most TCR beta V segments showed up in productive rearrangements about 87% or about 30% of the time in an earlier analysis of 587 of the donors. CMV serostatus was the only immune exposure information available for the cohort. In a later analysis, around 17,000 TCR beta sequences were associated with specific HLA alleles at a false discovery rate of 0.05. Compared with equally common non-associated chains, HLA-associated TCR beta chains in a later analysis were more clonally expanded and had lower generation probabilities. Because counts were too low, about 15 rarely observed V segments, including chromosome 9 orphons, were left out of the earlier analysis of about 500 of the donors. The authors suggested that the approach could potentially be extended to other disease states and immunological phenotypes. A later analysis found that TCR association rates varied across HLA loci, with DRB1 alleles showing the most associated TCRs and HLA-C alleles the fewest. A group of highly shared sequence variants was considered likely to be a technical artifact of the sequencing pipeline. Most TCR sequences were seen in very few donors, while some public TCRs were found in many individuals. The presence/absence analyses assumed that sequencing depth was roughly uniform across donors, and that assumption may not be true. A further reported finding was that TCR beta sequences accurately predicted the HLA-A and HLA-B alleles for most subjects in the first cohort.

About this clone itself: What this receptor recognizes is not known. Qualities for individual bases were not recorded, and no much larger clone is one base off.

Library construction relied on the immunoSEQ multiplex PCR assay. The multiplex PCR relied on a mix of 60 forward primers for TCR Vbeta segments and 13 reverse primers for TCR Jbeta segments. Amplification of the CDR3 region of rearranged TCR beta genes was performed with a multiplex PCR assay on genomic DNA. On the Illumina HiSeq System, the amplified TCR beta libraries were sequenced as 87-base-pair reads. For the original study's pipeline: A later analysis tallied 75 million to 95 million unique TCR beta chains across the 666 repertoires, and some 12 million of those chains were shared by two or more donors. Raw reads were error-corrected and collapsed into unique sequences by a nearest-neighbor algorithm in which closely related sequences were merged to remove PCR and sequencing errors. To assign V, D and J gene segments, CDR3 sequences were aligned to IMGT reference sequences. For a sequence to be retained, a match of at least six nucleotides to both a V gene segment and a J gene segment was required. Rearrangements were called productive when the CDR3 lacked stop codons and stayed in frame with V and J; all others were non-productive. Following IMGT convention, CDR3 was defined as the stretch from the second conserved V-encoded cysteine up to the conserved J-encoded phenylalanine. Sequences without an unambiguous match to a single V gene segment were excluded from the earlier analysis of about 600 of the donors. In an earlier analysis of almost 600 of the donors, a V segment was called functional when productive rearrangements were above 56.7%, and segregating when the standard deviation between donors exceeded 5%. To diagnose cytomegalovirus status from the catalog of TCR beta chain sequences, a statistical classification framework was built. V and J gene assignment, in a later analysis, came from comparing TCR nucleotide sequences with IMGT/GENE-DB human TR gene sequences. Using the TCRdist pipeline, a later analysis assigned CDR3 sequences along with most-parsimonious VDJ recombination scenarios. A later analysis defined each TCR beta chain by its CDR3 amino acid sequence plus V-gene family, and excluded reads lacking a unique V-gene family. In a later analysis, nearly 600 highly shared, low-generation-probability nucleotide sequences were removed to address suspected cross-contamination and a sequencing artifact. In a later analysis, a clonal expansion index for each public chain was calculated from normalized within-repertoire ranks of inferred template counts. In a later analysis, generation probabilities were computed with a VDJ recombination model fitted to out-of-frame rearrangements, and the resulting probabilities were checked against IGoR. In a later analysis, hypergeometric tests were used to score TCR-TCR, TCR-HLA and TCR-CMV co-occurrence, with a repertoire-size bias correction applied to TCR pairs. A later analysis estimated false discovery rates by permuting HLA or CMV assignments 20 times. In a later analysis, co-occurring TCRs were grouped with DBSCAN, and TCRdist sequence similarity was added when clustering was performed within HLA-allele-positive subsets. Repertoires with fewer than 30,000 or more than 120,000 public chains were left out of co-occurrence clustering, as were about five repertoires with anomalous nucleotide sharing. As stored in TCRdb, this immuneACCESS dataset retains in-frame rearrangements with V and J assigned. A fraction of the clones does not appear; measured against another copy, unresolved V genes explain less than half of the discrepancy, and the remainder lacks a known reason. The V and J calls and clone size are taken from that table; D and trimming were inferred from the DNA. For this sample the table gives some 270,000 clones, of which nearly 95% were detected only once. The ten most abundant clones make up about 1.7% of the sample.

Counted from cysteine to phenylalanine, this CDR3 has 16 amino acids. Only the CDR3 part of the read is kept: 48 bases, read in frame from the first base. The germline V gene provides CDR1 SNHLY and CDR2 FYNNEI. Here V drops 6 bases and J drops 0 bases, and the junction holds 5 bases not matched to any gene. The origin of this receptor is a girl aged 2 to 10 in good health and CMV-seronegative. This chain is built from TRBV2 and TRBJ2-3; TRBD2 matches 11 bases in the middle. Material: PBMCs. The encoded CDR3 is CASRRLAGLSTDTQYF. The DNA is as follows: TGTGCCAGCAGACGACTAGCGGGGTTAAGCACAGATACGCAGTATTTT. Supplemented by the reference TRBV2 and TRBJ2-3 proteins around the CDR3, the complete variable domain is EPEVTQTPSHQVTQMGQEVILRCVPISNHLYFYWYRQILGQKVEFLVSFYNNEISEKSEIFDDQFSVERPDGSNFTLKIRSTKLEDSAMYFCASRRLAGLSTDTQYFGPGTRLTVL.